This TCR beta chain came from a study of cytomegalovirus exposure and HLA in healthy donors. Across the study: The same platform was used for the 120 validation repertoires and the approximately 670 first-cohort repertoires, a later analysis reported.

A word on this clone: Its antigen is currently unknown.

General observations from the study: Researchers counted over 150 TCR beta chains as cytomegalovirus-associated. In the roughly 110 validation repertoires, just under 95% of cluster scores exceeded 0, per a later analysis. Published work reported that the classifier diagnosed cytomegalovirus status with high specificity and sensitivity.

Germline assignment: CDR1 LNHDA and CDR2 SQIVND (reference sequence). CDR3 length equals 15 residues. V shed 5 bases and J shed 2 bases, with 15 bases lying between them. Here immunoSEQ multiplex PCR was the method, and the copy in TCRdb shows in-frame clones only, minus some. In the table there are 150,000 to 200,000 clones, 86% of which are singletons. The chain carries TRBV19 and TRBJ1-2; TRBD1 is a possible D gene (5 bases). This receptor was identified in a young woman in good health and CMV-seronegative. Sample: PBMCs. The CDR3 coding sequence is TGTGCCAGTAGTCCCTGGGGCAGGCAAAACTATGGCTACACCTTC. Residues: CASSPWGRQNYGYTF.